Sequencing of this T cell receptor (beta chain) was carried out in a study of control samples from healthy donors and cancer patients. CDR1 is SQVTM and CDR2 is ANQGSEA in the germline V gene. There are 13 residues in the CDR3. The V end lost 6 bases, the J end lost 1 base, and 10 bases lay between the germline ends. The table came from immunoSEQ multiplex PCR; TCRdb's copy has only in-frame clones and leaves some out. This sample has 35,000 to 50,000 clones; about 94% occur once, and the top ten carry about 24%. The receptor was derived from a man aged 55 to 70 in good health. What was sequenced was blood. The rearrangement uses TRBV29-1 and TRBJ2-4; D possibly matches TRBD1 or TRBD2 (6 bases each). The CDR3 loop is CSVLGGAKNIQYF. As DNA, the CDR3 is TGCAGCGTCCTAGGGGGGGCCAAAAACATTCAGTACTTC.